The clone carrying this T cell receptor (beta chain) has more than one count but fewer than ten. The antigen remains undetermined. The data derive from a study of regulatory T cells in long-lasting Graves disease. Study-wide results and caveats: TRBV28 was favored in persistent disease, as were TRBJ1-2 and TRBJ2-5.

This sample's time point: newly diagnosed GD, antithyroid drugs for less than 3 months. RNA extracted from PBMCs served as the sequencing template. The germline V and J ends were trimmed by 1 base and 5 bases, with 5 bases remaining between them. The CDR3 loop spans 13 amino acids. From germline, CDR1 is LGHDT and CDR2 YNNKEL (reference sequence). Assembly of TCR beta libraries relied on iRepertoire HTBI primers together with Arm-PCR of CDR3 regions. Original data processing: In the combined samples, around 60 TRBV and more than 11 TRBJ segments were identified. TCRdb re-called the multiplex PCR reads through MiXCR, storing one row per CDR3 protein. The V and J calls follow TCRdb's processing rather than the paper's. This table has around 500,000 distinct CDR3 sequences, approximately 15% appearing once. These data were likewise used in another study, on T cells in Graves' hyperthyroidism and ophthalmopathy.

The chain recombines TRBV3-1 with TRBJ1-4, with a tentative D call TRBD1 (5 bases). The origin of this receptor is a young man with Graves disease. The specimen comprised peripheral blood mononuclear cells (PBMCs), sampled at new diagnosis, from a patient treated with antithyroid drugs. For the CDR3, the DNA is TGTGCCAGCAGCCAAGGGGGGAATGAAAAACTGTTTTTT. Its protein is CASSQGGNEKLFF.